The rows below give T cell receptor beta chains drawn from one sample of a study of long-term antiretroviral therapy in people with HIV. Produced via immunoSEQ multiplex PCR; TCRdb's table is partial and in-frame only. The sample lists more than 15,000 clones; less than 95% were seen once. The sample was unsorted PBMCs, taken nearly 6.5 years after starting antiretroviral therapy. The receptors were gathered from a woman in her fifties or sixties with HIV. The conserved cysteine and the conserved F or W are not part of the CDR3 here. A D gene is named only where the DNA matches it firmly.

d_call	v_call	j_call	cdr3_aa
-	TRBV28	TRBJ2-3	ASNTALSADTQY
TRBD2	TRBV28	TRBJ2-7	ASSFGLAGSYEQY
-	TRBV6-1	TRBJ2-1	ASSYDRYNEQF
-	TRBV6-5	TRBJ2-1	ASSYSSGEDLF
-	TRBV9	TRBJ1-1	ASSVGPSGREAF
-	TRBV2	TRBJ2-2	ASSEGWLNTGELF
-	TRBV6-6	TRBJ1-1	ASRVSRYDTEAF
TRBD1	TRBV2	TRBJ1-2	ASRPTDRTLYGYT
-	TRBV19	TRBJ2-7	ASSSGTSTYEQY
TRBD1	TRBV10-1	TRBJ2-5	ASSEELTGRKQETQY
TRBD1	TRBV10-2	TRBJ1-4	ASSEPGQGGEKLF
-	TRBV11-1	TRBJ2-2	ASAVGSGELF
-	TRBV5-4	TRBJ1-1	ASSSGQLNTEAF
-	TRBV15	TRBJ1-5	AASRVGASSNQPQH
-	TRBV11-2	TRBJ2-7	ASSQGPYGSYEQY
TRBD2	TRBV27	TRBJ2-2	ASSRTSGKAGELF
-	TRBV29-1	TRBJ1-1	SVATWAGTEAF
TRBD2	TRBV5-1	TRBJ2-7	ASSSTSGSYEQY
TRBD2	TRBV4-1	TRBJ2-5	ASSHLRGEGETQY
-	TRBV4-1	TRBJ1-1	ASSQDVSTEAF
TRBD1	TRBV5-8	TRBJ1-5	ASSAGIQGGSNQPQH
-	TRBV6-1	TRBJ2-2	ASTLSGELF
-	TRBV4-2	TRBJ2-7	ASSQDGRRKSSYEQY
TRBD1	TRBV6-5	TRBJ2-1	ASSFEGAGVNEQF
TRBD2	TRBV7-3	TRBJ2-3	ASSQPLAGGIVNTQY
-	TRBV12-5	TRBJ1-1	ASGLVSSTEAF
-	TRBV10-3	TRBJ2-1	AISGELQYNEQF